These 16 T cell receptor beta chains were all obtained from the same sample, sequenced in a study of shared clonotypes between healthy human individuals. TCRdb's table, derived via immunoSEQ multiplex PCR, lists solely in-frame clones and lacks some. The sample consists of some 2.1 million clones, around 95% of them appearing once. What was sequenced was naive CD4+ T cells sorted from blood. The sample's subset: CD45RA+ positively selected. The source of these receptors is a man in his late teens or twenties in good health.

Note on this clone: Other DNA variants within this sample encode the same CDR3. The chain uses TRBV5-1 and TRBJ1-3, with D tentatively TRBD1 (6 bases). V lost 0 bases, J lost 0 bases, and 10 bases lay in between. CDR1 SGHRS and CDR2 YFSETQ come from the germline V gene. The CDR3 extends over 16 amino acids. Here the CDR3 DNA reads TGCGCCAGCAGCTTGGCCCCACAGGGCTCTGGAAACACCATATATTTT. Protein sequence: CASSLAPQGSGNTIYF.

With respect to this clone: An end of the junction differs from the germline gene, which may be a read error. V and J are TRBV7-7 and TRBJ2-7, with D possibly matching TRBD2 (6 bases). Germline V gene lookup returns CDR1 SSHAT and CDR2 FNYEAQ (reference sequence). CDR3 length equals 13 residues. CDR3 protein: CASSLDSGDEQYF. CDR3 coding DNA: TGTGCTAGCAGCTTAGATTCGGGGGACGAGCAGTACTTC.

The chain has TRBV30 and TRBJ2-3; D gene unclear. V lost 5 bases to trimming and J lost 6 bases, with 12 bases between them. Per the germline V gene, CDR1 is GTSNPN and CDR2 is SVGIG (reference sequence). CDR3 length: 12 amino acids. The CDR3 DNA reads TGTGCCTGGGGCCTAGTAGGGGATACGCAGTATTTT. Protein sequence: CAWGLVGDTQYF. Full variable domain (remainder filled in from reference TRBV30 and TRBJ2-3): SQTIHQWPATLVQPVGSPLSLECTVEGTSNPNLYWYRQAAGRGLQLLFYSVGIGQISSEVPQNLSASRPQDRQFILSSKKLLLSDSGFYLCAWGLVGDTQYFGPGTRLTVL.

Of note for this clone: Other DNA sequences of this sample code for an identical CDR3. This sequence joins TRBV5-1 and TRBJ2-3, with D unclear. The germline V and J ends were trimmed by 0 bases and 4 bases, with 6 bases remaining between them. CDR3 size: 13 residues. Germline assignment: CDR1 SGHRS and CDR2 YFSETQ. CDR3 DNA sequence: TGCGCCAGCAGCTTGGGTGGGTCAGATACGCAGTATTTT. Translation gives CASSLGGSDTQYF.

The chain has TRBV7-3 and TRBJ2-5; 13 bases align to TRBD2. The CDR3 is 14 amino acids. The V segment lost 5 bases and the J segment 5 bases; nucleotides outside the gene matches: 2. The germline gives CDR1 SGHTA, CDR2 FQGTGA. The CDR3 is CASSPTSGGETQYF. The CDR3 coding sequence is TGTGCCAGCAGCCCGACTAGCGGGGGGGAGACCCAGTACTTC.

CDR3 protein: CASSYVSTYNEQFF. Written as DNA, the CDR3 is TGTGCCAGCAGTTACGTGAGTACCTACAATGAGCAGTTCTTC. This chain links TRBV6-5 with TRBJ2-1; D is undetermined. The CDR3 is made up of 14 amino acids. Trimming removed 2 bases from V and 2 bases from J, with 7 bases in between. Looked up from germline, CDR1 is MNHEY and CDR2 is SVGAGI.

The chain carries TRBV23-1 and TRBJ2-1; TRBD2 aligns across 11 bases. TRBV23-1 qualifies as an ORF whose function is uncertain. J was trimmed by 8 bases and V by 4 bases; bases with no gene match: 10. The CDR3 is 16 amino acids. CDR3 DNA sequence: TGCGCCAGCAGTCGCACTAGCGGGAGAGGAGAAGATGAGCAGTTCTTC. Translating gives CASSRTSGRGEDEQFF.

A single count supports this clone. The CDR3 loop reads CAGSAGGYTGELFF. Written as DNA, the CDR3 is TGTGCCGGGTCGGCAGGGGGTTACACCGGGGAGCTGTTTTTT. This sequence joins TRBV7-6 and TRBJ2-2; 7 positions agree with TRBD1. The CDR3 covers 14 residues. Germline V gene sequence: CDR1 SGHVS, CDR2 FNYEAQ. After removal of 11 bases from V and 3 bases from J, the junction contained 9 bases not matched to a gene.

The J gene is TRBJ2-7, the V gene TRBV5-1; D might be TRBD1 or TRBD2, each matching 6 bases. The CDR3 sequence is 15 residues long. The V and J ends lost 0 bases and 0 bases respectively, with 10 bases between them. Germline CDR1 reads SGHRS; CDR2 reads YFSETQ. The CDR3 reads CASSLEGGLSYEQYF. Written as DNA, the CDR3 is TGCGCCAGCAGCTTGGAGGGGGGACTCTCCTACGAGCAGTACTTC.

The CDR3: CASSKDLRLAGVSDTQYF. DNA for the CDR3: TGTGCCAGCAGTAAGGATCTTAGACTAGCGGGAGTGTCAGATACGCAGTATTTT. The chain employs TRBV2 and TRBJ2-3; 12 bases map to TRBD2. This CDR3 has 18 residues. Per the germline V gene, CDR1 is SNHLY and CDR2 is FYNNEI. Trimming took 5 bases from V and 4 from J; bases not matched to a gene: 13.

This clone was seen only once. This specimen includes other DNA sequences encoding the same CDR3. J is TRBJ1-1 and V is TRBV18; tentative D call: TRBD1 (6 bases). CDR3 length: 15 residues. Germline V gene lookup returns CDR1 KGHSH and CDR2 LQKENI. V was clipped by 1 base and J by 1 base, with 10 bases between them. This chain's CDR3 is CASSPLRGGNTEAFF. The DNA for the CDR3 is TGTGCCAGCTCACCACTAAGAGGGGGGAACACTGAAGCTTTCTTT. The full variable domain, rest sourced from reference TRBV18 and TRBJ1-1, is NAGVMQNPRHLVRRRGQEARLRCSPMKGHSHVYWYRQLPEEGLKFMVYLQKENIIDESGMPKERFSAEFPKEGPSILRIQQVVRGDSAAYFCASSPLRGGNTEAFFGQGTRLTVV.

The CDR3 DNA sequence: TGTGCCAGCAGTGGGTTTCCGGGCGGTGGCTACACCTTC. It yields the protein CASSGFPGGGYTF. V usage is TRBV27 and J usage is TRBJ1-2, with D hard to call. Trimming removed 5 bases at V and 7 bases at J, with 14 bases between. Germline values: CDR1 MNHEY, CDR2 SMNVEV (reference sequence). The length of the CDR3 is 13 residues.

This chain links TRBV5-4 with TRBJ1-6, with D uncertain. Germline CDR1 SGHNT, CDR2 YYREEE (reference sequence). The CDR3 length is 15 residues. Trimming cost V 0 bases and J 10 bases, with 14 bases left between them. Written as DNA, the CDR3 is TGTGCCAGCAGCTTGGAGGGATCTCGTCCGTCACCCCTCCACTTT. It codes for CASSLEGSRPSPLHF.

The CDR3 loop reads CASGSPTDRPVRNIQYF. CDR3 nucleotide sequence: TGTGCTAGTGGCTCACCCACGGACAGGCCGGTCAGAAACATTCAGTACTTC. This chain connects TRBV12-5 to TRBJ2-4; TRBD1 matches at 7 bases. The CDR3 is 17 amino acids. The junction had 17 bases not matched to a gene; V was cut back by 6 bases and J by 6 bases. Germline lookup yields CDR1 LGHNT and CDR2 FRNRAP.

In the case of this clone: This sample also contains other DNA sequences that code for the same CDR3. This chain connects TRBV5-4 to TRBJ1-4; no reliable D call. This CDR3 has 13 amino acids. The germline CDR1 and CDR2 sequences are SGHNT and YYREEE (reference sequence). Trimming stripped 0 bases from V and 8 bases from J, with 8 bases between. The CDR3 bases are TGTGCCAGCAGCTTGGCGGGCACCGAAAAACTGTTTTTT. Translating gives CASSLAGTEKLFF.

The V gene is TRBV6-1, the J gene TRBJ2-2; 7 bases fit TRBD2. Germline V gene lookup returns CDR1 MNHNS and CDR2 SASEGT. The CDR3 contains 17 residues. V lost 4 bases to trimming and J lost 6 bases; unmatched junction nucleotides: 14. As DNA, the CDR3 is TGTGCCAGCAGTGCTGAGCGCGGGAGATCCGGTGCCGGGGAGCTGTTTTTT. Translated: CASSAERGRSGAGELFF.